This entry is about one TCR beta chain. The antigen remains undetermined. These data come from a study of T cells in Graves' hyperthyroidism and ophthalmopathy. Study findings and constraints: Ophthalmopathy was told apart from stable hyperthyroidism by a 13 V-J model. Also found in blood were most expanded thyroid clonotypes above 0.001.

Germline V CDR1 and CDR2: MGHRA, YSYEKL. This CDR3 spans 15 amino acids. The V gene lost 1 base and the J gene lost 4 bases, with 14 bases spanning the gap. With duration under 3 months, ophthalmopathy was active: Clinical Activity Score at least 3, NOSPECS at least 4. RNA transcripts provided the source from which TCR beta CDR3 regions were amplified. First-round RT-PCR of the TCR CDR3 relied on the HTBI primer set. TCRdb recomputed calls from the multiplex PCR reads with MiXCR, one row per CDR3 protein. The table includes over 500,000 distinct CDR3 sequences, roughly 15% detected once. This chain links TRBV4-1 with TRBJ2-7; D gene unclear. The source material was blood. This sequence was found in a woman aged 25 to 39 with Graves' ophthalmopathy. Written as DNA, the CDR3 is TGCGCCAGCAGCCAAGTTATAGCTCCCACGTACGAGCAGTACTTC. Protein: CASSQVIAPTYEQYF.